One sample yielded the 16 T cell receptor beta chains listed below, sequenced in a study of blood T cells in healthy people across ages. Combining a sample-barcoded 5' primer with a J-beta primer mix, a second PCR ran for roughly 7 to 12 cycles. TCRdb redid the calling of the 5' RACE reads with MiXCR, one entry per CDR3 protein. The sample has around 780,000 distinct CDR3 sequences; 25% to 30% are singletons. Separately, the same data were catalogued under a study of T cells of mothers and their children.

Sequencing was carried out using blood. These receptor sequences come from a boy aged 10-17 years in good health.

This clonotype has only a few counts. The chain is built from TRBV12-3 or TRBV12-4 and TRBJ2-5, with TRBD2 matching over 10 bases. J gave up 2 bases and V 0 bases, and 3 bases lay outside the gene matches. This CDR3 comprises 16 residues. CDR3 residues: CASSLASGGAQETQYF. CDR3 sequence (DNA): TGTGCCAGCAGTTTAGCCAGCGGGGGGGCACAAGAGACCCAGTACTTC.

This clonotype has only a few counts. V usage is TRBV30 and J usage is TRBJ2-4; a weak D match, TRBD2 (5 bases). The CDR3 extends over 11 amino acids. Looked up from germline, CDR1 is GTSNPN and CDR2 is SVGIG (reference sequence). V dropped 7 bases and J dropped 9 bases, with 13 bases sitting between them. In nucleotides, the CDR3 is TGTGCCTCCTCCGACGGAGGCATTCAGTACTTC. Its translation: CASSDGGIQYF.

This clonotype showed up just a few times. This rearrangement joins TRBV25-1 to TRBJ1-4, with 10 bases identical to TRBD1. The CDR3 consists of 16 residues. CDR1 is MGHDK, CDR2 SYGVNS, per germline. The V gene end was trimmed by 3 bases and the J gene end by 4 bases; junction bases not matched to a gene: 5. This CDR3 is CASSDLGTGVNEKLFF. The DNA for the CDR3 is TGTGCCAGCAGTGATTTAGGGACAGGGGTTAATGAAAAACTGTTTTTT.

In this sample, this clonotype turned up a few times. This chain uses TRBV5-1 with TRBJ1-6; 9 bases agree with TRBD1. The CDR3 totals 17 residues. V was pared by 0 bases and J by 5 bases, with 6 bases of the junction left unmatched. CDR1 is SGHRS, CDR2 YFSETQ, per germline. The CDR3 DNA follows: TGCGCCAGCAGCTTGGGGGACAGGGTGTATCATAATTCACCCCTCCACTTT. Its translation: CASSLGDRVYHNSPLHF.

The chain has TRBV6-5 and TRBJ2-1, with D possibly matching TRBD1 (5 bases). The germline V gene has CDR1 MNHEY and CDR2 SVGAGI. V lost 6 bases to trimming and J lost 12 bases, with 18 bases between them. The CDR3 totals 13 residues. The CDR3 DNA follows: TGTGCCAGCAGAACCCCAGACAGCTATCGGCAGTTCTTC. This codes for CASRTPDSYRQFF.

This clonotype was seen more than once but under ten times. The V gene is TRBV9, the J gene TRBJ2-7, with 8 bases lining up with TRBD1. Germline V gene lookup returns CDR1 SGDLS and CDR2 YYNGEE. The CDR3 sequence is 15 residues long. V gave up 4 bases and J gave up 5 bases; unmatched junction bases: 11. Here the CDR3 reads CASSPQGQGSNEQYF. Written as DNA, the CDR3 is TGTGCCAGCAGCCCGCAAGGACAGGGATCGAACGAGCAGTACTTC. Full variable domain (rest looked up from reference TRBV9 and TRBJ2-7): DSGVTQTPKHLITATGQRVTLRCSPRSGDLSVYWYQQSLDQGLQFLIQYYNGEERAKGNILERFSAQQFPDLHSELNLSSLELGDSALYFCASSPQGQGSNEQYFGPGTRLTVT.

This clonotype has only a few counts. This chain links TRBV28 with TRBJ2-3, with D tentatively TRBD1 (6 bases). Between the trimmed V and J ends, which lost 7 bases and 0 bases, there was a span of 17 bases. Germline lookup yields CDR1 MDHEN and CDR2 SYDVKM. This CDR3 has 16 amino acids. The CDR3 region has the DNA TGTGCCAGCACCCCCGGACAGCGGATTAGCACAGATACGCAGTATTTT. Translation gives CASTPGQRISTDTQYF.

The chain joins TRBV20-1 to TRBJ2-5, with D unresolved. With 4 bases removed from V and 7 bases from J, the gap between germline ends came to 19 bases. The CDR3 length is 14 residues. From germline, CDR1 is DFQATT and CDR2 SNEGSKA (reference sequence). The CDR3 DNA reads TGCAGTGCTACTTCCCCTAGGGTTGTTGGGACCCAGTACTTC. It translates to CSATSPRVVGTQYF.

The chain uses TRBV4-1 and TRBJ2-4; D may be TRBD2 (5 bases). V lost 1 base and J lost 2, with 12 bases in between. The germline V gene encodes CDR1 MGHRA and CDR2 YSYEKL. The CDR3 spans 16 residues. CDR3 amino acids: CASSQGLSSPKNIQYF. The CDR3 DNA follows: TGCGCCAGCAGCCAAGGACTATCCTCGCCCAAAAACATTCAGTACTTC.

The chain employs TRBV7-6 and TRBJ1-3; a possible D gene is TRBD1 (5 bases). Germline CDR1 SGHVS, CDR2 FNYEAQ. The CDR3 is 12 amino acids. V gave up 3 bases and J gave up 8 bases, with 8 bases separating them. CDR3 protein: CASSLMGDTIYF. The CDR3 DNA sequence: TGTGCCAGCAGCTTGATGGGGGACACCATATATTTT.

This clonotype was counted between two and nine times. The chain recombines TRBV6-5 with TRBJ2-7, with no clear D. The germline gives CDR1 MNHEY, CDR2 SVGAGI. Trimming pared 3 bases from V and 2 bases from J, leaving 8 bases between. The CDR3 totals 13 residues. CDR3 nucleotides: TGTGCCAGCAGTTATTCTAATGCCTACGAGCAGTACTTC. Its protein is CASSYSNAYEQYF.

V usage is TRBV14 and J usage is TRBJ2-3; D is unclear. V was pared by 4 bases and J by 6 bases, with 8 bases between. This CDR3 region has 12 residues. In germline, CDR1 is SGHDN, CDR2 FVKESK. The CDR3 sequence: CASSRRLDTQYF. DNA for the CDR3: TGTGCCAGCAGCCGCCGACTCGATACGCAGTATTTT.

V gene TRBV12-3 or TRBV12-4 combines with J gene TRBJ1-2; perhaps TRBD1 as D (5 bases). The CDR3 is made up of 14 amino acids. Trimming took 6 bases from V and 4 from J, leaving 15 bases between them. CDR3 bases: TGTGCCAGCAGCCGGGGCAGCCTCGGCTATGGCTACACCTTC. Translating gives CASSRGSLGYGYTF.

The J gene is TRBJ2-3, the V gene TRBV12-3 or TRBV12-4, with TRBD2 as a possible D gene (5 bases). Deletions cut 6 bases from V and 5 bases from J, with 12 bases between. This CDR3 spans 13 amino acids. The CDR3 DNA is TGTGCCAGCAGAATGGCCGCGGGAGATACGCAGTATTTT. This gives the protein CASRMAAGDTQYF.

The rearrangement uses TRBV6-6 and TRBJ2-3; D is perhaps TRBD2 (7 bases). Germline-derived CDR1 and CDR2 are MNHNY and SVGAGI (reference sequence). The V end was cut by 7 bases, the J end by 4 bases, with 18 bases between. This CDR3 is 15 amino acids long. The chain's CDR3 is CASTPSGGPPDTQYF. For the CDR3, the DNA is TGTGCCAGCACTCCATCCGGGGGGCCCCCAGATACGCAGTATTTT.

This clonotype appeared a few times. The V gene is TRBV5-1, the J gene TRBJ2-1; 8 positions match TRBD2. The germline CDR1 and CDR2 sequences are SGHRS and YFSETQ. This CDR3 region has 15 residues. The trim removed 3 bases at V and 10 bases at J, leaving 12 bases unmatched. CDR3 protein: CASSYGGALVEEQFF. CDR3 DNA sequence: TGCGCCAGCAGCTACGGGGGGGCCCTTGTTGAGGAGCAGTTCTTC. Together with reference TRBV5-1 and TRBJ2-1, the CDR3 gives the full variable domain: KAGVTQTPRYLIKTRGQQVTLSCSPISGHRSVSWYQQTPGQGLQFLFEYFSETQRNKGNFPGRFSGRQFSNSRSEMNVSTLELGDSALYLCASSYGGALVEEQFFGPGTRLTVL.